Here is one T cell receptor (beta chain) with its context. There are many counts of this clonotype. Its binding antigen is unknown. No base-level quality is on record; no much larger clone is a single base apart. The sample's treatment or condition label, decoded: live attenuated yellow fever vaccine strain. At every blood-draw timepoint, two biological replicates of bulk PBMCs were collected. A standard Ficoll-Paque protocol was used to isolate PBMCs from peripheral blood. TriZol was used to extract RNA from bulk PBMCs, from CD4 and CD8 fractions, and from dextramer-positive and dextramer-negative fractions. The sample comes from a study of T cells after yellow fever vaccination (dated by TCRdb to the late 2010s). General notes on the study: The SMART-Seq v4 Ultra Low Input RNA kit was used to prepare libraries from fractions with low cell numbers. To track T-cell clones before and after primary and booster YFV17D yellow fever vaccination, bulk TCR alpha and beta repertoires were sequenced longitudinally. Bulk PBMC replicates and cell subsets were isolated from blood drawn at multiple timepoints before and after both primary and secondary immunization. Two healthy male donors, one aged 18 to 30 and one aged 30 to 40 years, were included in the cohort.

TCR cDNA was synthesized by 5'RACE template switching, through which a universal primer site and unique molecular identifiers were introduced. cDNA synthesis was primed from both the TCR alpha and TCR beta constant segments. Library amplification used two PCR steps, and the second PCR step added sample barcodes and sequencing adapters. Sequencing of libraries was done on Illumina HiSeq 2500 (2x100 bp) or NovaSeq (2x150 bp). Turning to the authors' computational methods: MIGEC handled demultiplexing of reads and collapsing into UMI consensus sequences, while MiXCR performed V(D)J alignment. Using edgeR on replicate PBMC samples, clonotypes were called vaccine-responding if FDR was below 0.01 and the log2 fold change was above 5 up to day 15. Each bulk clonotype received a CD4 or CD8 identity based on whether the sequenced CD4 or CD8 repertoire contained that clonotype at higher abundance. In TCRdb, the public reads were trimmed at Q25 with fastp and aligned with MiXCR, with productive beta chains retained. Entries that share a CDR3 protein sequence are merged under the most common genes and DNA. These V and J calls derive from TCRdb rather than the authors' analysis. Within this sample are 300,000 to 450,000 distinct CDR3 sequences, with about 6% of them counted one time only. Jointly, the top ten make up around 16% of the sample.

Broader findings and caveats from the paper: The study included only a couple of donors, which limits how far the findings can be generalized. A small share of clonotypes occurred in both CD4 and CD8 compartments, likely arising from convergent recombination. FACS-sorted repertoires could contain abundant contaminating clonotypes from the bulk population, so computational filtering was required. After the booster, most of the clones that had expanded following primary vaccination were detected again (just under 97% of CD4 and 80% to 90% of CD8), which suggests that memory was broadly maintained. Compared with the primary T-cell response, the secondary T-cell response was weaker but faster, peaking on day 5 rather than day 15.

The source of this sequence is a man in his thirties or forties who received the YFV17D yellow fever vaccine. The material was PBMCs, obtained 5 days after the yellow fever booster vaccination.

The sequenced DNA: TGTGCCAGCAGTTACGAAGCGGACCTAGCCAAAAACATTCAGTACTTC. Translation gives CASSYEADLAKNIQYF. The chain is encoded by TRBV6-2 or TRBV6-3 joined to TRBJ2-4; TRBD2 is possibly the D segment (5 matching bases). The germline V gene supplies CDR1 MNHEY and CDR2 SVGEGT. From the cysteine up to the phenylalanine, the CDR3 has a length of 16 residues. Only CDR3 DNA is held: 48 bases, read in frame from base 1. V drops 2 bases and J drops 0 bases, leaving 11 bases in between.